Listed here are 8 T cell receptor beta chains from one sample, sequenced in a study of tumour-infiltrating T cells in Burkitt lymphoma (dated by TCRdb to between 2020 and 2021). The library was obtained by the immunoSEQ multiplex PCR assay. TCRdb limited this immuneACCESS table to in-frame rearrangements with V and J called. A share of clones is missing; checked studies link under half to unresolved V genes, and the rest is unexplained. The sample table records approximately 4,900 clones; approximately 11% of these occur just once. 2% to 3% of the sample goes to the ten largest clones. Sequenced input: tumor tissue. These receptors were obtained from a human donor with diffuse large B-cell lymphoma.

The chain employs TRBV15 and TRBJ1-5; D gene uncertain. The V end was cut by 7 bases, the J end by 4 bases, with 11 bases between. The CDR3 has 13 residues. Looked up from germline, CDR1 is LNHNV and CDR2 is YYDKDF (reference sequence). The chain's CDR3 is CATNPGGNQPQHF. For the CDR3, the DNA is TGTGCCACCAACCCCGGTGGGAATCAGCCCCAGCATTTT.

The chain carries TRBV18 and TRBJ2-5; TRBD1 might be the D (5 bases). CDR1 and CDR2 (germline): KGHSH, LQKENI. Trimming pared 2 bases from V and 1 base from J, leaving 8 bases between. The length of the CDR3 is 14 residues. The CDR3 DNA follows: TGTGCCAGCTCACCATGGCAGGGCCAAGAGACCCAGTACTTC. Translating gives CASSPWQGQETQYF. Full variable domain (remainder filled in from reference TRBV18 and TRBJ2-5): NAGVMQNPRHLVRRRGQEARLRCSPMKGHSHVYWYRQLPEEGLKFMVYLQKENIIDESGMPKERFSAEFPKEGPSILRIQQVVRGDSAAYFCASSPWQGQETQYFGPGTRLLVL.

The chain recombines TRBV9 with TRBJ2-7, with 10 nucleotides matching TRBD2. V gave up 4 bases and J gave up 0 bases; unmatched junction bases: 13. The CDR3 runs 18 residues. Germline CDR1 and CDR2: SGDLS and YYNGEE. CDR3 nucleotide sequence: TGTGCCAGCAGCCCCCGGGGGGCTAGCGGGGGCCCCTCCTACGAGCAGTACTTC. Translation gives CASSPRGASGGPSYEQYF. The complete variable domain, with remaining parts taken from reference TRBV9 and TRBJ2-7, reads DSGVTQTPKHLITATGQRVTLRCSPRSGDLSVYWYQQSLDQGLQFLIQYYNGEERAKGNILERFSAQQFPDLHSELNLSSLELGDSALYFCASSPRGASGGPSYEQYFGPGTRLTVT.

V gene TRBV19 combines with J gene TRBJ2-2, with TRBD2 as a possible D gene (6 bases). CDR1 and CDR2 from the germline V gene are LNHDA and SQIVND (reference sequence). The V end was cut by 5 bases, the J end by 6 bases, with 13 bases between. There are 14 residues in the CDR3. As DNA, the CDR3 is TGTGCCAGTAGTGCCGCGGGGCTTCCCGGGGAGCTGTTTTTT. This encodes CASSAAGLPGELFF.

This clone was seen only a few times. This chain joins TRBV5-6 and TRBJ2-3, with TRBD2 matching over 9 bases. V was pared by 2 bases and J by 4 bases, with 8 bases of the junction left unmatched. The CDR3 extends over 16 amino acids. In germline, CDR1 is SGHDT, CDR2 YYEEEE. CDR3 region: CASSLGAGGPPDTQYF. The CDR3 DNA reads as TGTGCCAGCAGCTTAGGAGCGGGGGGCCCCCCAGATACGCAGTATTTT.

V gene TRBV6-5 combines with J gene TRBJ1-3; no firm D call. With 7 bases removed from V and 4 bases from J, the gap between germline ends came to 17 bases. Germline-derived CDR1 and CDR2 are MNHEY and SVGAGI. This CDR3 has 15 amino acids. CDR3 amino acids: CASNSQFTGGNTIYF. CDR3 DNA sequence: TGTGCCAGCAACAGCCAGTTTACGGGAGGAAACACCATATATTTT.

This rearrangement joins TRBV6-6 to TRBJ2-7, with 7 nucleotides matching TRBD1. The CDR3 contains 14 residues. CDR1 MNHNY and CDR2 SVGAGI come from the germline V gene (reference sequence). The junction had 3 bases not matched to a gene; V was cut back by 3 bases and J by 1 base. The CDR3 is CASSYPGGSYEQYF. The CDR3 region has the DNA TGTGCCAGCAGTTATCCAGGGGGTTCCTACGAGCAGTACTTC.

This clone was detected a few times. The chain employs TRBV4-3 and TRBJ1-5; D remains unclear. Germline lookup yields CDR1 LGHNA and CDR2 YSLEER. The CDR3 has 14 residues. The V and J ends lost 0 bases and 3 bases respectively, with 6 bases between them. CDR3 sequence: CASSQEKYNQPQHF. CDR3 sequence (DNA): TGCGCCAGCAGCCAAGAAAAATACAATCAGCCCCAGCATTTT.